The present entry profiles one T cell receptor (beta chain) with its context. These data are taken from a study of PD-L1 blockade in urothelial cancer. Study in general: Blood was subjected to analysis at 3 weeks (second dose) and 6 weeks following treatment start.

Only in-frame clones appear in the TCRdb table, and some are missing; sequencing was by immunoSEQ multiplex PCR. This sample has 45,000 to 55,000 clones, with around 85% found just once. The sample's time point: peripheral blood 6 weeks after treatment start. CDR3 length: 15 residues. With V trimmed by 3 bases and J by 3 bases, 5 bases remained unmatched. Looked up from germline, CDR1 is SGHRS and CDR2 is YFSETQ. V and J are TRBV5-1 and TRBJ2-1; 8 nucleotides agree with TRBD2. This TCR was sampled from a man aged 45-65 years with urothelial cancer. This specimen consisted of PBMCs, obtained around atezolizumab (anti-PD-L1) treatment. DNA of the CDR3: TGCGCCAGCAGCTCCAGCGGGAGTGGCTACAATGAGCAGTTCTTC. It is translated as CASSSSGSGYNEQFF.